The rows below give T cell receptor beta chains drawn from one sample of a study of human T cells and chemical hapten exposure. In TCRdb, the 5' RACE reads were re-called with MiXCR into one record per CDR3 protein. In the table there are about 110,000 distinct CDR3 sequences, approximately 19% of which are singletons. The receptors originated from a human donor in good health. CDR3s include the opening cysteine and the closing phenylalanine or tryptophan. Each record gives: V gene, D gene, CDR3 length, clone size, J gene, CDR3 DNA, CDR3 protein. The D gene is left open where the match is weak. Only part of the rows carry a size: once, few, many, or a class if the clone is expanded.

TRBV3-1	NA	17	few	TRBJ2-5	TGTGCCAGCACCCACCGTGGGGGCAGGGCTACCCAAGAGACCCAGTACTTC	CASTHRGGRATQETQYF
TRBV7-2	TRBD2	15	NA	TRBJ2-2	TGTGCCAGCAGCCAAGGACTAGTATCCACCGGGGAGCTGTTTTTT	CASSQGLVSTGELFF
TRBV19	TRBD2	14	few	TRBJ2-7	TGTGCCAGTAGTGTGGCGGGAGAGGGTTACGAGCAGTACTTC	CASSVAGEGYEQYF
TRBV11-2	TRBD2	18	NA	TRBJ2-1	TGTGCCAGCAGCCGCCCAGAATTCACTAGCGGGTCCTACAATGAGCAGTTCTTC	CASSRPEFTSGSYNEQFF
TRBV4-1	NA	16	few	TRBJ1-1	TGCGCCAGCAGCCAAGGAAGCGGGACCTTACCCTCTGAAGCTTTCTTT	CASSQGSGTLPSEAFF
TRBV30	NA	15	few	TRBJ1-4	TGTGCCTGGACCTTCCCGCGCCAGGGGAATGAAAAACTGTTTTTT	CAWTFPRQGNEKLFF
TRBV12-3/TRBV12-4	NA	15	few	TRBJ1-2	TGTGCCAGCAGACCTGCCGGCGGAATTAACTATGGCTACACCTTC	CASRPAGGINYGYTF
TRBV27	NA	16	NA	TRBJ2-1	TGTGCCAGCAGTCCTACTAGCTTCCCAAGCGACAATGAGCAGTTCTTC	CASSPTSFPSDNEQFF
TRBV7-3	NA	16	few	TRBJ1-1	TGTGCCAGCAGCCCCCGGACAGCTGATCAGAACACTGAAGCTTTCTTT	CASSPRTADQNTEAFF
TRBV6-5	NA	15	NA	TRBJ2-1	TGTGCCAGCCAGAGTAGCTTCATTTCCTACAATGAGCAGTTCTTC	CASQSSFISYNEQFF
TRBV29-1	NA	13	NA	TRBJ1-1	TGCAGCGTTCTTAAGAAGATGAACACTGAAGCTTTCTTT	CSVLKKMNTEAFF
TRBV10-2	NA	14	NA	TRBJ1-1	TGCGCCAGCGTGGGGAGTAATCAGTACACTGAAGCTTTCTTT	CASVGSNQYTEAFF
TRBV3-1	TRBD2	15	few	TRBJ2-3	TGTGCCAGCAGCCAGCTGCGGGAGTTCCCAGATACGCAGTATTTT	CASSQLREFPDTQYF
TRBV12-3/TRBV12-4	NA	12	few	TRBJ1-6	TGTGCCAGCAGTTTTAGAAATTCACCCCTCCACTTT	CASSFRNSPLHF
TRBV6-2/TRBV6-3	TRBD1	16	many	TRBJ2-5	TGTGCCAGCAGTTACAGGGGGCCGGACAGGGGTGAGACCCAGTACTTC	CASSYRGPDRGETQYF
TRBV5-1	TRBD1	18	few	TRBJ2-7	TGCGCCAGCAGCCCACAGCAGATAGGACAGGGAGCTTCGTACGAGCAGTACTTC	CASSPQQIGQGASYEQYF
TRBV18	TRBD1	14	few	TRBJ1-1	TGTGCCAGCTCACCCGGGACAGGGGGCACTGAAGCTTTCTTT	CASSPGTGGTEAFF
TRBV7-9	NA	15	few	TRBJ1-1	TGTGCCAGCAGCCCATGGGGGGAGATGAACACTGAAGCTTTCTTT	CASSPWGEMNTEAFF
TRBV28	NA	12	few	TRBJ2-1	TGTGCCAGCAGTTTCTCGACTAAGGAGCAGTTCTTC	CASSFSTKEQFF
TRBV10-3	TRBD1	16	NA	TRBJ2-1	TGTGCCATCAGGCCGGGACAGGGGGTACAACACAATGAGCAGTTCTTC	CAIRPGQGVQHNEQFF
TRBV28	NA	15	NA	TRBJ2-3	TGTGCCAGCAGTTTACGGGTGGGCCCCGGGGATACGCAGTATTTT	CASSLRVGPGDTQYF
TRBV27	TRBD2	14	few	TRBJ2-3	TGTGCCAGCAGCCGTGAGACTAGCTCGGATACGCAGTATTTT	CASSRETSSDTQYF
TRBV28	NA	14	few	TRBJ2-1	TGTGCCAGCAGTTTACAGGGACCCTACAATGAGCAGTTCTTC	CASSLQGPYNEQFF
TRBV7-2	NA	12	NA	TRBJ1-2	TGTGCCAGCAGCTTAAACATGGACGGCTACACCTTC	CASSLNMDGYTF
TRBV6-2/TRBV6-3	TRBD2	14	NA	TRBJ2-1	TGTGCCAGCGGGGGTACTAGCGACCACAATGAGCAGTTCTTC	CASGGTSDHNEQFF